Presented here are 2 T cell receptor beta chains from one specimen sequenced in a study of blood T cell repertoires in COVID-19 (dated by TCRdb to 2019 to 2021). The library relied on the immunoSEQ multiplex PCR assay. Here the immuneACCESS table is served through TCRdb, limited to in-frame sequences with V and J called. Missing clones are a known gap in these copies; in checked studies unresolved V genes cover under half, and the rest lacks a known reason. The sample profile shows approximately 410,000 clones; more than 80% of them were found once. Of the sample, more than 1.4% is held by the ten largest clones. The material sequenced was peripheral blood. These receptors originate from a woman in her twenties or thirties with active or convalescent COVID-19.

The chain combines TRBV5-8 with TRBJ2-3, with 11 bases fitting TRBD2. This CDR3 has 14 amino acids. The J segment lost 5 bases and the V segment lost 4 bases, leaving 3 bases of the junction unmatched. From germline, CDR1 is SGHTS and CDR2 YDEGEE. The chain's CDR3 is CASSGGLAGDTQYF. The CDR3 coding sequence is TGTGCCAGCAGCGGCGGACTAGCGGGAGATACGCAGTATTTT.

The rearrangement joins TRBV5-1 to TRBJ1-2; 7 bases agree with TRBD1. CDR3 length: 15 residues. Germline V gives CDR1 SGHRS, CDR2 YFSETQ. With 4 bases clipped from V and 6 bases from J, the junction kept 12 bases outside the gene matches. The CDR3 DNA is TGCGCCAGCAGCGAATCCGAAGGGGGCCGTCATGGCTACACCTTC. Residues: CASSESEGGRHGYTF. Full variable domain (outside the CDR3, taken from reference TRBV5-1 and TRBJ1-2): KAGVTQTPRYLIKTRGQQVTLSCSPISGHRSVSWYQQTPGQGLQFLFEYFSETQRNKGNFPGRFSGRQFSNSRSEMNVSTLELGDSALYLCASSESEGGRHGYTFGSGTRLTVV.